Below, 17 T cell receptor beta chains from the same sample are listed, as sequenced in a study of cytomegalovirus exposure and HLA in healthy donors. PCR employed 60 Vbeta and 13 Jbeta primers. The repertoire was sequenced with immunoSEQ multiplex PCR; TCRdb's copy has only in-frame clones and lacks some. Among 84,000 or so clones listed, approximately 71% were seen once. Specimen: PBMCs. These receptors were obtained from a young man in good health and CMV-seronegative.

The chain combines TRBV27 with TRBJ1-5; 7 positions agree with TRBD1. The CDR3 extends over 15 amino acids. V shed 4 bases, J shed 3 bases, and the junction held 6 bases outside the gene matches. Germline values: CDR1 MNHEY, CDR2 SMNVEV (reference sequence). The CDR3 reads CASSSRTGPNQPQHF. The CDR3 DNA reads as TGTGCCAGCAGTTCCCGGACAGGCCCCAATCAGCCCCAGCATTTT.

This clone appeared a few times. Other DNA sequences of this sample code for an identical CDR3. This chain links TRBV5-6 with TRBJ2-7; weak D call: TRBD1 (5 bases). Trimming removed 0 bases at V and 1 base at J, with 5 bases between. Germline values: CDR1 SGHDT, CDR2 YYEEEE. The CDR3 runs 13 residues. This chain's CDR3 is CASSLGQSYEQYF. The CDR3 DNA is TGTGCCAGCAGCTTGGGACAGTCCTACGAGCAGTACTTC. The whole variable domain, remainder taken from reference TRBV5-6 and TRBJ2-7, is DAGVTQSPTHLIKTRGQQVTLRCSPKSGHDTVSWYQQALGQGPQFIFQYYEEEERQRGNFPDRFSGHQFPNYSSELNVNALLLGDSALYLCASSLGQSYEQYFGPGTRLTVT.

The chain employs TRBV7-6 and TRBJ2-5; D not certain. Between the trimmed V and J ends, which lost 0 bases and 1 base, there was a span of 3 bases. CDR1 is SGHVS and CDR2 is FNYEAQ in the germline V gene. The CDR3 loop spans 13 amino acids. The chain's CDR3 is CASSLAAQETQYF. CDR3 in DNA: TGTGCCAGCAGCTTAGCAGCCCAAGAGACCCAGTACTTC.

The CDR3 DNA is TGTGCCAGCAGTGAAGACCGGGTGACTAATGAAAAACTGTTTTTT. This sequence encodes CASSEDRVTNEKLFF. This chain connects TRBV2 to TRBJ1-4; D ambiguous. The germline gives CDR1 SNHLY, CDR2 FYNNEI. V was trimmed by 1 base and J by 2 bases, leaving 8 bases between them. The CDR3 loop spans 15 amino acids. Using reference TRBV2 and TRBJ1-4 for the parts outside the CDR3, the full variable domain is EPEVTQTPSHQVTQMGQEVILRCVPISNHLYFYWYRQILGQKVEFLVSFYNNEISEKSEIFDDQFSVERPDGSNFTLKIRSTKLEDSAMYFCASSEDRVTNEKLFFGSGTQLSVL.

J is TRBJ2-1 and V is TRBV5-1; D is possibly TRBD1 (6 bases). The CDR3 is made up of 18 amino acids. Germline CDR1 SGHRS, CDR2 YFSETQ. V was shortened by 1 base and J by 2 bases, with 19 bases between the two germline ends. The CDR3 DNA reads TGCGCCAGCAGCTTGTTAGGGGGACGTGGTAGCCCCTACAATGAGCAGTTCTTC. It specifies CASSLLGGRGSPYNEQFF.

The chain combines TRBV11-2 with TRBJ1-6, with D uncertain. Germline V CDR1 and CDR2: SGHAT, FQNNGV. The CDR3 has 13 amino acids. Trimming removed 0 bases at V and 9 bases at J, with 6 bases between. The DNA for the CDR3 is TGTGCCAGCAGCTTAGATCTAGGTTCACCCCTCCACTTT. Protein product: CASSLDLGSPLHF.

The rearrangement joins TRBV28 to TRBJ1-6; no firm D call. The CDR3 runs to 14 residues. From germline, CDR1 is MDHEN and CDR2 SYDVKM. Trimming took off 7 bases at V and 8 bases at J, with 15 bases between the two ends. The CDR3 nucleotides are TGTGCCAGCACCACAGCAGTGGTGGATTCACCCCTCCACTTT. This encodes CASTTAVVDSPLHF.

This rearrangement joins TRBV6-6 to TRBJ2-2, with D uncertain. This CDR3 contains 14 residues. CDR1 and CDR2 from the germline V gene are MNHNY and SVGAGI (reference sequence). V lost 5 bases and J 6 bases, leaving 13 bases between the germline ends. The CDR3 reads CASSPQRVSGELFF. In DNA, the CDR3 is TGTGCCAGCAGTCCCCAGCGAGTCTCCGGGGAGCTGTTTTTT.

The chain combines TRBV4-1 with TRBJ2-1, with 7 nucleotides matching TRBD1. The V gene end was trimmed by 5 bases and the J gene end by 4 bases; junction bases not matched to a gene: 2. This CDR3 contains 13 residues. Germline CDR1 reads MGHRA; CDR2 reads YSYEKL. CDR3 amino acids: CASSSGQYNEQFF. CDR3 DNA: TGCGCCAGCAGCTCGGGACAGTACAATGAGCAGTTCTTC.

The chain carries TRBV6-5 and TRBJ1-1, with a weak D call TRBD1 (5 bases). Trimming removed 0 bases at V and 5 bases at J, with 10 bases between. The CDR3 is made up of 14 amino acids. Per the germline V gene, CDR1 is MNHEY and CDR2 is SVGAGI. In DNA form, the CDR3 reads TGTGCCAGCAGTTACTCGCAGGGAAGGACTGAAGCTTTCTTT. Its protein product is CASSYSQGRTEAFF.

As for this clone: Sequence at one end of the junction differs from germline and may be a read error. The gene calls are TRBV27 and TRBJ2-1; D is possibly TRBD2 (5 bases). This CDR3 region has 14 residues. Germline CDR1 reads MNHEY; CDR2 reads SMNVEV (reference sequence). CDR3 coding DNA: TGTGCCAGCCGCCTTTTGGACTCCAACAATGAGCAGTTCTTC. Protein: CASRLLDSNNEQFF.

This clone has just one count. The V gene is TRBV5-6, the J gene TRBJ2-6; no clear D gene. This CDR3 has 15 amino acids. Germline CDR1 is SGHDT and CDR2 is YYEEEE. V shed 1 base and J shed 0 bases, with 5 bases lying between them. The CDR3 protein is CASSLFGSGANVLTF. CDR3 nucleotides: TGTGCCAGCAGCTTGTTCGGCTCTGGGGCCAACGTCCTGACTTTC.

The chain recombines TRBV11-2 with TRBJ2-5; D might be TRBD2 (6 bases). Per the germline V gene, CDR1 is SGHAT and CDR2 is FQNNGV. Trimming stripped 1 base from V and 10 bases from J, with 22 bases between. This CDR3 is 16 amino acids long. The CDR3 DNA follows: TGTGCCAGCAGCTTAGCGGTAGGGGACGTGGGGGGTATCCAGTACTTC. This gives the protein CASSLAVGDVGGIQYF.

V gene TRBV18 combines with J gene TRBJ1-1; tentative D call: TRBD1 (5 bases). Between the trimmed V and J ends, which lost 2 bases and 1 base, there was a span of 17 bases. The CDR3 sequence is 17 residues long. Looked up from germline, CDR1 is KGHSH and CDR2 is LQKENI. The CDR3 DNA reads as TGTGCCAGCTCACCAACAGGTTCCTCACATAAGAACACTGAAGCTTTCTTT. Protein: CASSPTGSSHKNTEAFF.

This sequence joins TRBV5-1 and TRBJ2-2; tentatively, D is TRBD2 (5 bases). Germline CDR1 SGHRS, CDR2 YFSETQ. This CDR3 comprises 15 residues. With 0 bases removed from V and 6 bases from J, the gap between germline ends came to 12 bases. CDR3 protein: CASSLGGSGSGELFF. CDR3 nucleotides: TGCGCCAGCAGCTTGGGCGGCAGCGGCTCCGGGGAGCTGTTTTTT.

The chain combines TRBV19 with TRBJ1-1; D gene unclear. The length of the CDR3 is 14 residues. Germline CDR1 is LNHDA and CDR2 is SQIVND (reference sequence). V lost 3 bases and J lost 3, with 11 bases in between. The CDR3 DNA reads TGTGCCAGTAGTATCACCGGGAGACACACTGAAGCTTTCTTT. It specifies CASSITGRHTEAFF. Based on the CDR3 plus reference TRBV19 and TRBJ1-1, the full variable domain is DGGITQSPKYLFRKEGQNVTLSCEQNLNHDAMYWYRQDPGQGLRLIYYSQIVNDFQKGDIAEGYSVSREKKESFPLTVTSAQKNPTAFYLCASSITGRHTEAFFGQGTRLTVV.

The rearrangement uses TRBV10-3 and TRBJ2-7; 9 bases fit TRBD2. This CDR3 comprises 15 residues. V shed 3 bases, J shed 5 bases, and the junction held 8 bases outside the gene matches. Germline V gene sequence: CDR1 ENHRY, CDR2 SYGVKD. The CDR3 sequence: CAISEGVAGVHEQYF. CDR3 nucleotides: TGTGCCATCAGTGAAGGGGTAGCGGGAGTCCACGAGCAGTACTTC.